This record looks at one TCR beta chain sequence and its context. TCR beta CDR3 sequences were amplified from RNA transcripts. When the TCR CDR3 underwent first-round RT-PCR, the HTBI primer set was used. TCRdb passed the multiplex PCR reads through MiXCR, listing each CDR3 protein once. The repertoire includes a few hundred thousand distinct CDR3 sequences, 16% of them detected once, and roughly 3.5% sits in the top ten. Based on clinical symptoms, serum thyroxine and TRAb, thyroid ultrasound and orbital computed tomography, diagnoses were reached. The germline V gene has CDR1 MNHEY and CDR2 SMNVEV (reference sequence). V was cut by 5 bases and J by 5 bases, with 22 bases left in between. This CDR3 region has 18 residues. This sample was taken from a study of T cells in Graves' hyperthyroidism and ophthalmopathy.

The sequenced sample consisted of blood. V and J are TRBV27 and TRBJ1-6; D possibly corresponds to TRBD1 (6 bases). This clonotype was obtained from a woman in her thirties or forties with Graves' ophthalmopathy. Here the CDR3 DNA reads TGTGCCAGCAGTCCCCCCCCCGGGGGCAGGCGGGATAATTCACCCCTCCACTTT. It translates to CASSPPPGGRRDNSPLHF.